The rows below give T cell receptor beta chains drawn from one sample of a study of blood T cell repertoires in COVID-19. The method was immunoSEQ multiplex PCR; TCRdb's version includes in-frame clones alone and lacks a portion of them. The sample has some 150,000 clones; around nine tenths are singletons. Sequenced material: peripheral blood. These receptors were collected from a man aged 18 to 29 with active or convalescent COVID-19. The CDR3 runs from the conserved cysteine through the conserved F or W. The D gene is left open where the match is weak. Size is omitted from some rows. Given values are once, few, many or a class for expanded clones.

DNA: TGTGCCAGCAGTGACAGGGTTGATCAGCCCCAGCATTTT; CDR3: CASSDRVDQPQHF; V: TRBV2; size: once; J: TRBJ1-5; D: NA
DNA: TGTGCCAGCAGCTTATGGACTAGCCGCTCCTACAATGAGCAGTTCTTC; CDR3: CASSLWTSRSYNEQFF; V: TRBV7-8; size: NA; J: TRBJ2-1; D: TRBD2
DNA: TGTGCCAGTAGTGAGTCAGGATATATGGGCTACACCTTC; CDR3: CASSESGYMGYTF; V: TRBV19; size: NA; J: TRBJ1-2; D: NA
DNA: TGTGCCAGTTGGGGACTAGCGGGGGCGTTGAACTACAATGAGCAGTTCTTC; CDR3: CASWGLAGALNYNEQFF; V: TRBV28; size: NA; J: TRBJ2-1; D: TRBD2
DNA: TGTGCCACAGGTGGGAAACTAGCGGGATTAAATGAGCAGTTCTTC; CDR3: CATGGKLAGLNEQFF; V: TRBV24-1; size: few; J: TRBJ2-1; D: TRBD2
DNA: TGCGCCAGCCTGTCCAACCGGGACAGGTTATATCGGCCCCAGCATTTT; CDR3: CASLSNRDRLYRPQHF; V: TRBV10-2; size: NA; J: TRBJ1-5; D: TRBD1
DNA: TGTGCCAGCAGCCACACCCCCACAGGGATTCTGGACAATGAGCAGTTCTTC; CDR3: CASSHTPTGILDNEQFF; V: TRBV27; size: NA; J: TRBJ2-1; D: NA
DNA: TGTGCCAGCAGCGCACGACTAGCGGGAGGTTCCGGGGAGCTGTTTTTT; CDR3: CASSARLAGGSGELFF; V: TRBV11-1; size: NA; J: TRBJ2-2; D: TRBD2
DNA: TGTGCCAGCTCAAAACAGGGGAATCAGCCCCAGCATTTT; CDR3: CASSKQGNQPQHF; V: TRBV18; size: NA; J: TRBJ1-5; D: TRBD1
DNA: TGTGCCACCAGTGATCCGACTAGCGGTTACACCGGGGAGCTGTTTTTT; CDR3: CATSDPTSGYTGELFF; V: TRBV24-1; size: NA; J: TRBJ2-2; D: TRBD2
DNA: TGCAGCGTGCGGGAAACCGGGACAGGTCAGCCCCAGCATTTT; CDR3: CSVRETGTGQPQHF; V: TRBV29-1; size: NA; J: TRBJ1-5; D: TRBD1
DNA: TGTGCCAGCAGCTTAGACGGGGACAGTGCCTCCTACGAGCAGTACTTC; CDR3: CASSLDGDSASYEQYF; V: TRBV7-9; size: NA; J: TRBJ2-7; D: TRBD1
DNA: TGTGCCAGCAGCTCCTATAGCGGCACAGATACGCAGTATTTT; CDR3: CASSSYSGTDTQYF; V: TRBV11-2; size: NA; J: TRBJ2-3; D: NA
DNA: TGTGCCATCATGGGAGACTACCAAGAGACCCAGTACTTC; CDR3: CAIMGDYQETQYF; V: TRBV10-3; size: NA; J: TRBJ2-5; D: NA
DNA: TGTGCCAGCAGTCCGCCGTCCGGGACAGGGGGCACTGAAGCTTTCTTT; CDR3: CASSPPSGTGGTEAFF; V: TRBV6-2/TRBV6-3; size: NA; J: TRBJ1-1; D: TRBD1
DNA: TGTGCCAGCAGCCAAATTGTGGACAGTCGGAGTGATGAAAAACTGTTTTTT; CDR3: CASSQIVDSRSDEKLFF; V: TRBV4-2; size: few; J: TRBJ1-4; D: NA
DNA: TGTGCCAGCAGCTTAGCGGGTGTGAACACTGAAGCTTTCTTT; CDR3: CASSLAGVNTEAFF; V: TRBV11-3; size: NA; J: TRBJ1-1; D: NA
DNA: TGTGCCAGCAGCGAGGACAGTTCTAACTATGGCTACACCTTC; CDR3: CASSEDSSNYGYTF; V: TRBV5-8; size: NA; J: TRBJ1-2; D: NA
DNA: TGTGCCAGCAGTTCCGCAGGGGGGTTCAGGACCGGGGAGCTGTTTTTT; CDR3: CASSSAGGFRTGELFF; V: TRBV6-6; size: NA; J: TRBJ2-2; D: NA
DNA: TGTGCCACCAGTGACCCCCTTGGGGGCAATGGGAGTGAAAAACTGTTTTTT; CDR3: CATSDPLGGNGSEKLFF; V: TRBV24-1; size: NA; J: TRBJ1-4; D: NA
DNA: TGTGCCAGCACCGTCGACAGGGCGGAAAAACTGTTTTTT; CDR3: CASTVDRAEKLFF; V: TRBV9; size: NA; J: TRBJ1-4; D: TRBD1
DNA: TGTGCCTGGAGTTCCGGGACTAACGTCGAGACCCAGTACTTC; CDR3: CAWSSGTNVETQYF; V: TRBV30; size: NA; J: TRBJ2-5; D: TRBD2
DNA: TGTGCCAGCAGCGTTCGACAGGGGTATGGCACTGAAGCTTTCTTT; CDR3: CASSVRQGYGTEAFF; V: TRBV13; size: NA; J: TRBJ1-1; D: TRBD1
DNA: TGTGCCAGCACGTCAACAGGGGGGGGTTACAATGAGCAGTTCTTC; CDR3: CASTSTGGGYNEQFF; V: TRBV5-4; size: NA; J: TRBJ2-1; D: NA
DNA: TGTGCCAGCAGCCCTATAGCGGGCGGGGTGGAGACCCAGTACTTC; CDR3: CASSPIAGGVETQYF; V: TRBV6-4; size: NA; J: TRBJ2-5; D: TRBD2
DNA: TGTGCCAGCAGCCCTGTGGGGGCCCCAGATACGCAGTATTTT; CDR3: CASSPVGAPDTQYF; V: TRBV4-2; size: once; J: TRBJ2-3; D: NA
DNA: TGCGCCAGCAGCCAGAGGACTAGCGGGGGGGTTGAGACCCAGTACTTC; CDR3: CASSQRTSGGVETQYF; V: TRBV5-1; size: NA; J: TRBJ2-5; D: TRBD2
DNA: TGCAGCGTTCGGACTAGCGGCACCTACAATGAGCAGTTCTTC; CDR3: CSVRTSGTYNEQFF; V: TRBV29-1; size: NA; J: TRBJ2-1; D: TRBD2
DNA: TGTGCCAGCAGTTACTCGAGTCCACCGGGGGTCCGATATAATTCACCCCTCCACTTT; CDR3: CASSYSSPPGVRYNSPLHF; V: TRBV6-8; size: NA; J: TRBJ1-6; D: NA
DNA: TGCGCCAGCAGCCTCGACACGGGGGACACTGAAGCTTTCTTT; CDR3: CASSLDTGDTEAFF; V: TRBV4-1; size: once; J: TRBJ1-1; D: NA
DNA: TGTGCCTGGACCGACAGGGCCACCCTCCACTTT; CDR3: CAWTDRATLHF; V: TRBV30; size: NA; J: TRBJ1-6; D: TRBD1
DNA: TGTGCCAGCAGCGTAGTAGCGGGAGCTCTGGGGGAGCAGTACTTC; CDR3: CASSVVAGALGEQYF; V: TRBV9; size: NA; J: TRBJ2-7; D: TRBD2
DNA: TGTGCCACCAGTGATTCTACAGGGCACAATCAGCCCCAGCATTTT; CDR3: CATSDSTGHNQPQHF; V: TRBV24-1; size: few; J: TRBJ1-5; D: NA
DNA: TGTGCCAGCAGAATAAATAGCCAAAGCACAGATACGCAGTATTTT; CDR3: CASRINSQSTDTQYF; V: TRBV6-5; size: NA; J: TRBJ2-3; D: NA
DNA: TGTGCCAGTGGACACCAGAGTTCCTACAATGAGCAGTTCTTC; CDR3: CASGHQSSYNEQFF; V: TRBV27; size: once; J: TRBJ2-1; D: NA
DNA: TGCGCCAGCAGCTTCCCTAGGGAGGGGCGCAATGAGCAGTTCTTC; CDR3: CASSFPREGRNEQFF; V: TRBV5-1; size: NA; J: TRBJ2-1; D: TRBD2
DNA: TGTGCCAGCAGCCCCGGGACAGGGGGCTACAATGAGCAGTTCTTC; CDR3: CASSPGTGGYNEQFF; V: TRBV3-1/TRBV3-2; size: few; J: TRBJ2-1; D: TRBD1
DNA: TGTGCCAGCAGGCGACAGGAAAACACTGAAGCTTTCTTT; CDR3: CASRRQENTEAFF; V: TRBV28; size: NA; J: TRBJ1-1; D: NA
DNA: TGTGCCAGCAGCCAAGGAGGATCCGGAGATACGCAGTATTTT; CDR3: CASSQGGSGDTQYF; V: TRBV3-1/TRBV3-2; size: NA; J: TRBJ2-3; D: NA
DNA: TGTGCCAGCAGCAAAGGGACATCCTCCTACAATGAGCAGTTCTTC; CDR3: CASSKGTSSYNEQFF; V: TRBV5-5; size: once; J: TRBJ2-1; D: NA
DNA: TGTGCCAGCAGTTACGAGGGACAGGTCTGGGGCTACACCTTC; CDR3: CASSYEGQVWGYTF; V: TRBV6-6; size: NA; J: TRBJ1-2; D: TRBD1
DNA: TGTGCCAGCAGACCAACCGGGACAGAGAACACCGGGGAGCTGTTTTTT; CDR3: CASRPTGTENTGELFF; V: TRBV14; size: NA; J: TRBJ2-2; D: TRBD1
DNA: TGTGCCAGTAGTCCTCGACCGGACTCGCTTTATATCTCTGGAAACACCATATATTTT; CDR3: CASSPRPDSLYISGNTIYF; V: TRBV19; size: NA; J: TRBJ1-3; D: NA
DNA: TGTGCCAGCAGCTTGATTAGCATGAACACTGAAGCTTTCTTT; CDR3: CASSLISMNTEAFF; V: TRBV5-4; size: NA; J: TRBJ1-1; D: NA
DNA: TGTGCCAGCTCCCCTACCGGGGGATCAGAGACCCAGTACTTC; CDR3: CASSPTGGSETQYF; V: TRBV18; size: NA; J: TRBJ2-5; D: NA
DNA: TGCAGTGCTGGTGGGGCAGCACTTAACTATGGCTACACCTTC; CDR3: CSAGGAALNYGYTF; V: TRBV20-1; size: NA; J: TRBJ1-2; D: NA
DNA: TGTGCCAGTAGTGGGACTAGCGGGAACACCGGGGAGCTGTTTTTT; CDR3: CASSGTSGNTGELFF; V: TRBV19; size: NA; J: TRBJ2-2; D: TRBD2
DNA: TGTGCCATTTCGACAGGGGAATCACCCCTCCACTTT; CDR3: CAISTGESPLHF; V: TRBV10-3; size: NA; J: TRBJ1-6; D: TRBD1
DNA: TGTGCCACCAGTGTGGGAGGGGCGAACACTGAAGCTTTCTTT; CDR3: CATSVGGANTEAFF; V: TRBV24-1; size: NA; J: TRBJ1-1; D: NA
DNA: TGTGCCAGCACCTCACGGGGAAAACGTTCCGGGGAGCTGTTTTTT; CDR3: CASTSRGKRSGELFF; V: TRBV6-5; size: NA; J: TRBJ2-2; D: NA
DNA: TGTGCCAGCAGCTTCACCTCCCCCCGGGACAGGGGCATGAACACTGAAGCTTTCTTT; CDR3: CASSFTSPRDRGMNTEAFF; V: TRBV11-3; size: NA; J: TRBJ1-1; D: TRBD1
DNA: TGTGCCAGCAGCGTCGAACCAGAGACAGGGGGAGGGGAGACCCAGTACTTC; CDR3: CASSVEPETGGGETQYF; V: TRBV9; size: NA; J: TRBJ2-5; D: TRBD1
DNA: TGTGCCAGCGGCCTGGGCCCTAATTCCAACTCCTATAATTCACCCCTCCACTTT; CDR3: CASGLGPNSNSYNSPLHF; V: TRBV18; size: NA; J: TRBJ1-6; D: NA
DNA: TGTGCCAGCAGCGTAGGAGCATTCACTGGCGGGGAGCTGTTTTTT; CDR3: CASSVGAFTGGELFF; V: TRBV9; size: NA; J: TRBJ2-2; D: NA
DNA: TGTGCCAGCAGAGGTCTCGCAGGGCTCTTCCCTGAAGCTTTCTTT; CDR3: CASRGLAGLFPEAFF; V: TRBV11-2; size: NA; J: TRBJ1-1; D: NA